One sample yielded the 18 T cell receptor beta chains listed below, sequenced in a study of memory CD4+ T cells and cytomegalovirus serostatus. Single viable CD3+CD4+CD8-CD45RO+ cells were sorted as the memory CD4+ T cells. The table came from immunoSEQ multiplex PCR; TCRdb's copy has only in-frame clones and leaves some out. The profile shows about 41,000 clones, about 85% of them singletons. Sequenced: memory CD4+ T cells from blood. These receptor sequences come from an adult in good health and CMV-seronegative.

J is TRBJ2-3 and V is TRBV5-1, with 7 bases matching TRBD1. The CDR3 loop spans 14 amino acids. Germline V gives CDR1 SGHRS, CDR2 YFSETQ. J was trimmed by 3 bases and V by 0 bases; bases with no gene match: 1. Written as DNA, the CDR3 is TGCGCCAGCAGCTTGGACAGGGGAACAGATACGCAGTATTTT. Translated, it gives CASSLDRGTDTQYF.

The chain carries TRBV9 and TRBJ1-3; D perhaps matches TRBD1 (6 bases). V lost 0 bases and J 6 bases, leaving 13 bases between the germline ends. Germline V gives CDR1 SGDLS, CDR2 YYNGEE. The CDR3 is 15 residues long. The CDR3 DNA follows: TGTGCCAGCAGCGTAGACGAAAGGGGGGCAAACACCATATATTTT. This gives the protein CASSVDERGANTIYF. Full variable domain (rest looked up from reference TRBV9 and TRBJ1-3): DSGVTQTPKHLITATGQRVTLRCSPRSGDLSVYWYQQSLDQGLQFLIQYYNGEERAKGNILERFSAQQFPDLHSELNLSSLELGDSALYFCASSVDERGANTIYFGEGSWLTVV.

The chain is built from TRBV5-5 and TRBJ2-4; 9 bases fit TRBD2. This CDR3 is built from 14 residues. Germline V lookup: CDR1 SGHKS, CDR2 YYEKEE (reference sequence). Trimming at V came to 4 bases and at J to 6 bases, leaving 5 bases not matched to a gene. This chain's CDR3 is CASSPGTSRNIQYF. The CDR3 DNA follows: TGTGCCAGCAGCCCTGGGACTAGCAGAAACATTCAGTACTTC.

The chain recombines TRBV5-5 with TRBJ1-1; TRBD1 matches 7 bases. The CDR3 contains 13 residues. Germline V lookup: CDR1 SGHKS, CDR2 YYEKEE (reference sequence). The V gene end was trimmed by 4 bases and the J gene end by 4 bases; junction bases not matched to a gene: 4. CDR3 loop: CASSTTGTTEAFF. As DNA, the CDR3 is TGTGCCAGCAGCACGACAGGGACCACTGAAGCTTTCTTT.

The gene calls are TRBV4-1 and TRBJ2-4; TRBD1 is a possible D gene (5 bases). CDR1 is MGHRA, CDR2 YSYEKL, per germline. CDR3 length: 21 residues. V was pared by 0 bases and J by 0 bases, with 24 bases between. The CDR3 coding sequence is TGCGCCAGCAGCCAAGAATGGGGCCCAGGTAGCAGAGAGAAAGCCAAAAACATTCAGTACTTC. It specifies CASSQEWGPGSREKAKNIQYF.

V is TRBV7-9 and J is TRBJ1-2, with D perhaps matching TRBD1 (5 bases). Germline values: CDR1 SEHNR, CDR2 FQNEAQ (reference sequence). This CDR3 contains 14 residues. V dropped 6 bases and J dropped 8 bases, with 19 bases sitting between them. CDR3 in DNA: TGTGCCAGCAGTGTAGACAGCGAGGTTACGGGCTACACCTTC. This sequence encodes CASSVDSEVTGYTF.

The genes are TRBV9 and TRBJ1-2; D gene ambiguous. The V and J ends lost 4 bases and 9 bases respectively, with 16 bases between them. The CDR3 is 13 amino acids. Germline assignment: CDR1 SGDLS and CDR2 YYNGEE. The CDR3 region is CASSPRDITRYTF. CDR3 nucleotides: TGTGCCAGCAGCCCCCGTGACATAACCCGCTACACCTTC.

The chain is built from TRBV19 and TRBJ1-4; D gene uncertain. This CDR3 comprises 13 residues. Germline V gives CDR1 LNHDA, CDR2 SQIVND (reference sequence). V was trimmed by 6 bases and J by 6 bases, leaving 11 bases between them. CDR3 loop: CASRPGNDEKLFF. The CDR3 DNA sequence: TGTGCCAGTAGACCCGGTAATGATGAAAAACTGTTTTTT. Based on the CDR3 plus reference TRBV19 and TRBJ1-4, the full variable domain is DGGITQSPKYLFRKEGQNVTLSCEQNLNHDAMYWYRQDPGQGLRLIYYSQIVNDFQKGDIAEGYSVSREKKESFPLTVTSAQKNPTAFYLCASRPGNDEKLFFGSGTQLSVL.

The CDR3 DNA follows: TGTGCCAGCAGCTTAGGATCTCGAGCTAATCAGCCCCAGCATTTT. Translated, it gives CASSLGSRANQPQHF. V and J are TRBV7-9 and TRBJ1-5, with D unresolved. The CDR3 runs 15 residues. The germline V gene encodes CDR1 SEHNR and CDR2 FQNEAQ (reference sequence). Trimming took 1 base from V and 4 from J, leaving 11 bases between them. Full variable domain (missing parts from reference TRBV7-9 and TRBJ1-5): DTGVSQNPRHKITKRGQNVTFRCDPISEHNRLYWYRQTLGQGPEFLTYFQNEAQLEKSRLLSDRFSAERPKGSFSTLEIQRTEQGDSAMYLCASSLGSRANQPQHFGDGTRLSIL.

This chain links TRBV7-6 with TRBJ1-4; TRBD1 is a possible D gene (5 bases). CDR1 SGHVS and CDR2 FNYEAQ come from the germline V gene. The CDR3 runs to 14 residues. Trimming shortened V by 5 bases and J by 0 bases, and 7 bases separated the two germline ends. For the CDR3, the DNA is TGTGCCAGCAGCCCGGGGGCAACTAATGAAAAACTGTTTTTT. Translation: CASSPGATNEKLFF.

This chain uses TRBV14 with TRBJ2-1, with TRBD2 matching 8 bases. Germline-derived CDR1 and CDR2 are SGHDN and FVKESK. The CDR3 loop spans 14 amino acids. V lost 4 bases and J lost 8; bases outside the gene matches: 7. The CDR3 region is CASSPGRGGYEQFF. CDR3 nucleotides: TGTGCCAGCAGCCCTGGGCGCGGGGGGTATGAGCAGTTCTTC.

The chain couples TRBV30 to TRBJ1-6; D perhaps matches TRBD1 (5 bases). The CDR3 runs to 18 residues. Germline V lookup: CDR1 GTSNPN, CDR2 SVGIG (reference sequence). V was pared by 5 bases and J by 5 bases, with 25 bases between. In nucleotides, the CDR3 is TGTGCCTGGGCACACCCGAAAAGGGGACCATCTCATAATTCACCCCTCCACTTT. It translates to CAWAHPKRGPSHNSPLHF.

The chain recombines TRBV7-2 with TRBJ2-2; a possible D gene is TRBD1 (6 bases). The V gene lost 3 bases and the J gene lost 0 bases, with 11 bases spanning the gap. The length of the CDR3 is 16 residues. The V gene's germline CDR1 is SGHTA and CDR2 FQGNSA. CDR3 coding DNA: TGTGCCAGCAGCTTTCTGGGGGCAGCGAACACCGGGGAGCTGTTTTTT. Translating it yields CASSFLGAANTGELFF.

The chain combines TRBV27 with TRBJ1-2, with D maybe TRBD1 (5 bases). V dropped 1 base and J dropped 9 bases, with 15 bases sitting between them. The CDR3 is 14 residues long. Germline V CDR1 and CDR2: MNHEY, SMNVEV (reference sequence). The DNA of the CDR3 is TGTGCCAGCAGTTTATTGCGGGACGCAAGACGCTACACCTTC. This gives the protein CASSLLRDARRYTF.

The chain links TRBV6-5 to TRBJ1-5; a weak D match, TRBD1 (5 bases). Deletions cut 4 bases from V and 8 bases from J, with 6 bases between. Germline CDR1 MNHEY, CDR2 SVGAGI. The CDR3 length is 11 residues. This chain's CDR3 is CASSWGEPQHF. The CDR3 nucleotides are TGTGCCAGCAGTTGGGGGGAGCCCCAGCATTTT.

The rearrangement joins TRBV19 to TRBJ1-2; 9 positions agree with TRBD1. The junction had 6 bases not matched to a gene; V was cut back by 6 bases and J by 7 bases. Germline loops: CDR1 LNHDA, CDR2 SQIVND (reference sequence). This CDR3 is built from 13 residues. CDR3 sequence reads: CASRTQGAAGYTF. In nucleotides, the CDR3 is TGTGCCAGTAGAACACAGGGGGCGGCTGGCTACACCTTC.

This clone has a single count. This rearrangement joins TRBV6-4 to TRBJ2-2; D unclear. Germline V gene sequence: CDR1 MRHNA, CDR2 SNTAGT. CDR3 length equals 14 residues. Deletions cut 3 bases from V and 3 bases from J, with 8 bases between. The chain's CDR3 is CASSEWVDTGELFF. DNA of the CDR3: TGTGCCAGCAGTGAATGGGTTGACACCGGGGAGCTGTTTTTT.

This clone was found once. The chain has TRBV18 and TRBJ1-2; tentatively, D is TRBD1 (5 bases). V lost 3 bases and J 6 bases, leaving 11 bases between the germline ends. Germline loops: CDR1 KGHSH, CDR2 LQKENI. The CDR3 is 13 amino acids. The CDR3 DNA reads as TGTGCCAGCTCACCCGGGGGTACCAATGGCTACACCTTC. This sequence encodes CASSPGGTNGYTF.